The entry that follows covers one TCR beta chain sequence. In the original analysis: Filtering was not the same, since immunoSEQ gave junction-only sequences without quality scores. Using immunoSEQ multiplex PCR, the repertoire was profiled, and TCRdb retains in-frame clones only, with some absent. Clone size and the V and J calls come from that table; the DNA yielded D and trimming. The sample includes over 2 million clones, 85% to 95% of them seen just once. The data are from a study of shared clonotypes between healthy human individuals. CDR3 length equals 15 residues. V dropped 8 bases and J dropped 2 bases, with 13 bases sitting between them. Germline assignment: CDR1 KGHSH and CDR2 LQKENI.

The source material was naive CD4+ T cells from PBMCs. Regarding subset: CD45RA+ positively selected. The chain combines TRBV18 with TRBJ2-6; D gene ambiguous. The receptor's source is a man younger than 30 in good health. Some clones in this sample may be carry-over from other donors' samples. CDR3 coding DNA: TGTGCCAGCACCCGGTTTGACGCTGGGGCCAACGTCCTGACTTTC. Residues: CASTRFDAGANVLTF. Full variable domain (outside the CDR3, taken from reference TRBV18 and TRBJ2-6): NAGVMQNPRHLVRRRGQEARLRCSPMKGHSHVYWYRQLPEEGLKFMVYLQKENIIDESGMPKERFSAEFPKEGPSILRIQQVVRGDSAAYFCASTRFDAGANVLTFGAGSRLTVL.